These 31 T cell receptor beta chains share one sample of origin, sequenced in a study of T cells in Graves' hyperthyroidism and ophthalmopathy. Amplified regions were TCR beta CDR3 sequences from RNA transcripts. The primer set for the first-round RT-PCR of the TCR CDR3 was HTBI. One entry per CDR3 protein, called by TCRdb with MiXCR from the multiplex PCR reads. Of about 840,000 distinct CDR3 sequences listed, 38% are singletons. The sample consisted of blood. The receptors stem from a man aged 18-30 years with Graves' hyperthyroidism.

This sequence joins TRBV7-8 and TRBJ1-1, with D uncertain. From germline, CDR1 is SGHVS and CDR2 FQNEAQ. This CDR3 is 15 amino acids long. With 6 bases removed from V and 0 bases from J, the gap between germline ends came to 14 bases. The CDR3 DNA sequence: TGTGCCAGCAGTCCAGAGGTTGTGATGAACACTGAAGCTTTCTTT. As protein: CASSPEVVMNTEAFF.

This clonotype was counted a few times. The chain employs TRBV7-3 and TRBJ1-5; 9 bases line up with TRBD1. The CDR3 runs 18 residues. With V trimmed by 3 bases and J by 8 bases, 17 bases remained unmatched. Germline loops: CDR1 SGHTA, CDR2 FQGTGA. The CDR3 spells CASSFPPGQGSLDEPQHF. CDR3 in DNA: TGTGCCAGCAGCTTTCCCCCGGGACAGGGCTCCTTAGACGAGCCCCAGCATTTT.

This clonotype was counted between two and nine times. The chain recombines TRBV27 with TRBJ1-5; D is uncertain. The CDR3 loop spans 14 amino acids. From germline, CDR1 is MNHEY and CDR2 SMNVEV (reference sequence). The V gene lost 9 bases and the J gene lost 1 base, with 13 bases spanning the gap. Here the CDR3 reads CASSGVGSNQPQHF. CDR3 nucleotide sequence: TGTGCCAGTTCAGGAGTCGGGAGCAATCAGCCCCAGCATTTT.

Only a few counts were recorded for this clonotype. V usage is TRBV6-5 and J usage is TRBJ2-7; D possibly corresponds to TRBD1 (6 bases). From germline, CDR1 is MNHEY and CDR2 SVGAGI. The CDR3 covers 12 residues. V was cut by 8 bases and J by 4 bases, with 12 bases left in between. This CDR3 is CASALRGYEQYF. The CDR3 bases are TGTGCCAGCGCCCTTAGGGGGTACGAGCAGTACTTC.

With regard to this clonotype: A much larger clone lies one base from this, so it may be a read error. No conserved phenylalanine or tryptophan ends this CDR3, so it is likely a read error. V usage is TRBV7-9 and J usage is TRBJ1-1; maybe TRBD1 (5 bases). Trimming shortened V by 8 bases and J by 0 bases, and 13 bases separated the two germline ends. The CDR3 has 14 residues. From germline, CDR1 is SEHNR and CDR2 FQNEAQ (reference sequence). CDR3 nucleotides: TGTGCCAGCCTACGGGACGGGCTGAACACTGAAGCTTTCCTT. Amino acids: CASLRDGLNTEAFL.

The chain combines TRBV13 with TRBJ2-5, with D tentatively TRBD1 (5 bases). The V gene's germline CDR1 is PRHDT and CDR2 FYEKMQ (reference sequence). This CDR3 region has 16 residues. Trimming removed 5 bases from V and 5 bases from J, with 21 bases in between. CDR3 loop: CASSPPPDGAEETQYF. CDR3 bases: TGTGCCAGCAGCCCCCCACCCGATGGGGCGGAGGAGACCCAGTACTTC.

At least ten counts were recorded for this clonotype. The rearrangement joins TRBV15 to TRBJ1-5, with D unclear. Germline V gene sequence: CDR1 LNHNV, CDR2 YYDKDF (reference sequence). This CDR3 has 13 amino acids. V lost 8 bases to trimming and J lost 10 bases, with 18 bases between them. The CDR3, as DNA: TGTGCCACCGCAGGACCGGGCCATGGACCCCAGCATTTT. It yields the protein CATAGPGHGPQHF.

This clonotype appeared a few times. The germline gene is not matched at one end of the junction; a read error may be the cause. This chain uses TRBV5-4 with TRBJ1-1; D remains ambiguous. CDR3 length equals 15 residues. Germline loops: CDR1 SGHNT, CDR2 YYREEE (reference sequence). The CDR3 here is CASSQDGFGNTEAFF. Here the CDR3 DNA reads TGCGCCAGCAGCCAAGATGGATTCGGGAACACTGAAGCTTTCTTT.

The chain links TRBV5-4 to TRBJ2-5; 13 bases align to TRBD2. The germline gives CDR1 SGHNT, CDR2 YYREEE (reference sequence). The V segment lost 4 bases and the J segment 4 bases; nucleotides outside the gene matches: 4. The CDR3 contains 15 residues. DNA of the CDR3: TGTGCCAGCAGCGCCGGACTAGCGGGAGTAGAGACCCAGTACTTC. Amino acids: CASSAGLAGVETQYF.

The genes are TRBV19 and TRBJ1-6; possibly TRBD1 for D (5 bases). Trimming removed 3 bases at V and 10 bases at J, with 16 bases between. The CDR3 sequence is 15 residues long. Germline V gives CDR1 LNHDA, CDR2 SQIVND (reference sequence). CDR3 region: CASSMLGQGGSPLHF. The CDR3 DNA reads as TGTGCCAGTAGTATGTTAGGGCAGGGTGGATCACCCCTCCACTTT.

A word on this clonotype: A much larger clone differs by one base, so this may be a read error. The CDR3 DNA is TGCAGTGCTAGTCGGGATAACCATGGCTACACCTTC. It codes for CSASRDNHGYTF. This chain uses TRBV20-1 with TRBJ1-2; D not resolved. From germline, CDR1 is DFQATT and CDR2 SNEGSKA (reference sequence). The CDR3 is 12 amino acids.

This sequence joins TRBV7-2 and TRBJ2-7; D might be TRBD2 (6 bases). Looked up from germline, CDR1 is SGHTA and CDR2 is FQGNSA. CDR3 size: 13 residues. The CDR3 region has the DNA TGTGCGTCCGGGCGGGGTCTTACCTACGAGCAGTACTTC. Encoded protein: CASGRGLTYEQYF.

This clonotype was counted at least ten times. The V and J genes are TRBV10-3 and TRBJ1-3; TRBD1 agrees at 8 bases. J lost 3 bases, V lost 6 bases, and 4 bases had no gene match. Germline V gene data show CDR1 as ENHRY and CDR2 as SYGVKD. The CDR3 spans 14 residues. Here the CDR3 DNA reads TGTGCCATCAGGGACAGGGAGAATGGAAACACCATATATTTT. Protein sequence: CAIRDRENGNTIYF.

This clonotype has a count of ten or more. The CDR3 coding sequence is TGTGCCAGCAGTTACCCGGGGGGGCAACCCCTCCACTTT. Translated: CASSYPGGQPLHF. The chain uses TRBV6-5 and TRBJ1-6, with a weak D call TRBD1 (6 bases). V dropped 2 bases and J dropped 12 bases, with 11 bases sitting between them. Germline V gives CDR1 MNHEY, CDR2 SVGAGI. The CDR3 has 13 amino acids.

The table lists this clonotype with a few counts. The chain carries TRBV9 and TRBJ2-2; the match to TRBD2 covers 7 bases. The CDR3 loop spans 16 amino acids. V was pared by 0 bases and J by 4 bases, with 6 bases of the junction left unmatched. CDR1 SGDLS and CDR2 YYNGEE come from the germline V gene. The CDR3 DNA sequence: TGTGCCAGCAGCGTAGAAAGCGGGGCCTCCACCGGGGAGCTGTTTTTT. It translates to CASSVESGASTGELFF.

This rearrangement joins TRBV7-8 to TRBJ2-5; possible D gene TRBD2, 6 bases. Trimming took off 1 base at V and 2 bases at J, with 11 bases between the two ends. Germline CDR1 and CDR2: SGHVS and FQNEAQ. This CDR3 region has 15 residues. CDR3 DNA sequence: TGTGCCAGCAGCTTAGATTCGGGGGTACAAGAGACCCAGTACTTC. This gives the protein CASSLDSGVQETQYF.

The chain carries TRBV7-2 and TRBJ2-1; no reliable D call. The CDR3 is 13 residues long. Germline CDR1 reads SGHTA; CDR2 reads FQGNSA. The V end was cut by 1 base, the J end by 9 bases, with 10 bases between. CDR3 amino acids: CASSLVRVGEQFF. The CDR3, as DNA: TGTGCCAGCAGCTTAGTCCGCGTTGGTGAGCAGTTCTTC.

In the case of this clonotype: A much more abundant neighbour one base away suggests this may be a read error. The gene calls are TRBV7-2 and TRBJ2-7, with 7 bases lining up with TRBD1. This CDR3 has 15 amino acids. The V gene's germline CDR1 is SGHTA and CDR2 FQGNSA. The trim removed 3 bases at V and 1 base at J, leaving 6 bases unmatched. The CDR3 coding sequence is TGTGCCAGCAGCTTTGGGCCGGGACAGTCCTACGAGCAGTACTTC. It encodes CASSFGPGQSYEQYF.

For the CDR3, the DNA is TGTGCCAGAGCCCCGGGACTAGCCAACGAGCAGTACTTC. Translating gives CARAPGLANEQYF. This chain links TRBV13 with TRBJ2-7; 9 nucleotides align to TRBD2. This CDR3 has 13 amino acids. Germline V gene data show CDR1 as PRHDT and CDR2 as FYEKMQ (reference sequence). The J segment lost 5 bases and the V segment lost 9 bases, leaving 8 bases of the junction unmatched.

This clonotype turned up a few times. This chain links TRBV7-2 with TRBJ2-7; unclear D gene. V lost 4 bases and J 4 bases, leaving 11 bases between the germline ends. CDR3 length equals 13 residues. Germline values: CDR1 SGHTA, CDR2 FQGNSA. In nucleotides, the CDR3 is TGTGCCAGCAGCTCAGCCTCCGGTTACGAGCAGTACTTC. This sequence encodes CASSSASGYEQYF.

On this clonotype: This sequence may be a read error, since a much larger clone differs from it by one base. This chain connects TRBV19 to TRBJ2-5, with TRBD1 matching 10 bases. Per the germline V gene, CDR1 is LNHDA and CDR2 is SQIVND (reference sequence). After removal of 9 bases from V and 2 bases from J, the junction contained 9 bases not matched to a gene. The CDR3 has 15 residues. The CDR3 DNA reads TGTGCCAGCAGCTTAACGGGACAGGGGCAAGAGACCCAGTACTTC. Amino acid sequence: CASSLTGQGQETQYF.

This chain links TRBV4-1 with TRBJ2-2; D may be TRBD1 (5 bases). CDR1 is MGHRA, CDR2 YSYEKL, per germline. The CDR3 has 15 amino acids. Deletions cut 5 bases from V and 6 bases from J, with 16 bases between. CDR3 region: CASSLGPRVAGELFF. The CDR3, as DNA: TGCGCCAGCAGCTTGGGTCCCAGGGTCGCCGGGGAGCTGTTTTTT.

The sample holds a few counts of this clonotype. The chain combines TRBV7-2 with TRBJ2-7; 9 bases match TRBD1. Trimming cost V 6 bases and J 3 bases; bases outside gene matches: 9. This CDR3 region has 15 residues. Germline V CDR1 and CDR2: SGHTA, FQGNSA. CDR3 DNA: TGTGCCAGCAGGCCCGCGGGACAGGGACTCTACGAGCAGTACTTC. Its protein is CASRPAGQGLYEQYF.

This clonotype has a handful of counts. This chain joins TRBV7-9 and TRBJ2-7; tentative D call: TRBD1 (5 bases). In germline, CDR1 is SEHNR, CDR2 FQNEAQ (reference sequence). With 1 base removed from V and 2 bases from J, the gap between germline ends came to 12 bases. This CDR3 is 15 amino acids long. The CDR3 spells CASSLVWGQTYEQYF. The CDR3 bases are TGTGCCAGCAGCTTAGTTTGGGGCCAGACCTACGAGCAGTACTTC.

The table lists this clonotype with many counts. The chain has TRBV29-1 and TRBJ1-2, with D possibly being TRBD1 (5 bases). The germline V gene encodes CDR1 SQVTM and CDR2 ANQGSEA. This CDR3 region has 9 residues. Trimming removed 6 bases from V and 6 bases from J, with 5 bases in between. In DNA form, the CDR3 reads TGCAGCGTGACAGATGGCTACACCTTC. Translating gives CSVTDGYTF.

The V gene is TRBV7-6, the J gene TRBJ1-3, with 7 bases aligning to TRBD1. The CDR3 sequence is 18 residues long. Germline V gene sequence: CDR1 SGHVS, CDR2 FNYEAQ. Trimming took 3 bases from V and 0 from J; bases not matched to a gene: 11. CDR3 in DNA: TGTGCCAGCAGCTTTAAACCGGGACAGACACCCTCTGGAAACACCATATATTTT. Amino acids: CASSFKPGQTPSGNTIYF.

The chain couples TRBV9 to TRBJ2-7, with 8 bases that match TRBD2. Unmatched junction bases numbered 15, after V lost 4 bases and J lost 6 bases. The V gene's germline CDR1 is SGDLS and CDR2 YYNGEE. The CDR3 covers 16 residues. In DNA, the CDR3 is TGTGCCAGCAGCTTAACGGGCGGGGGGCACCCCTCCGAGCAGTACTTC. It codes for CASSLTGGGHPSEQYF.

This clonotype has ten or more counts. The V call is TRBV20-1, the J call TRBJ1-1, with TRBD1 matching over 8 bases. The germline V gene has CDR1 DFQATT and CDR2 SNEGSKA (reference sequence). The CDR3 spans 13 residues. V lost 1 base, J lost 7 bases, and 5 bases stayed unmatched. CDR3 in amino acids: CSARVRGTGEAFF. In DNA, the CDR3 is TGCAGTGCTAGAGTCCGGGGGACAGGTGAAGCTTTCTTT.

In this sample, this clonotype turned up many times. One junction end disagrees with the germline gene, perhaps due to a read error. J is TRBJ2-5 and V is TRBV7-7, with 8 bases identical to TRBD2. This CDR3 contains 14 residues. CDR1 and CDR2 (germline): SSHAT, FNYEAQ (reference sequence). The CDR3 spells CASSIGLARETQYF. The CDR3 DNA reads as TGTGCTAGCAGCATAGGACTAGCTAGGGAGACCCAGTACTTC.

The chain is built from TRBV20-1 and TRBJ1-1, with a weak D call TRBD1 (6 bases). The germline CDR1 and CDR2 sequences are DFQATT and SNEGSKA (reference sequence). The CDR3 has 14 amino acids. V was pared by 3 bases and J by 0 bases, with 11 bases between. The CDR3 sequence is CSARVGHMNTEAFF. The DNA for the CDR3 is TGCAGTGCTAGGGTGGGACATATGAACACTGAAGCTTTCTTT.

This clonotype was counted a few times. The chain is built from TRBV12-3 or TRBV12-4 and TRBJ2-2; D gene unclear. The CDR3 extends over 15 amino acids. V lost 8 bases and J 3 bases, leaving 16 bases between the germline ends. This CDR3 reads CASGPGDTDTGELFF. In DNA form, the CDR3 reads TGTGCCAGCGGGCCCGGAGACACAGACACCGGGGAGCTGTTTTTT.